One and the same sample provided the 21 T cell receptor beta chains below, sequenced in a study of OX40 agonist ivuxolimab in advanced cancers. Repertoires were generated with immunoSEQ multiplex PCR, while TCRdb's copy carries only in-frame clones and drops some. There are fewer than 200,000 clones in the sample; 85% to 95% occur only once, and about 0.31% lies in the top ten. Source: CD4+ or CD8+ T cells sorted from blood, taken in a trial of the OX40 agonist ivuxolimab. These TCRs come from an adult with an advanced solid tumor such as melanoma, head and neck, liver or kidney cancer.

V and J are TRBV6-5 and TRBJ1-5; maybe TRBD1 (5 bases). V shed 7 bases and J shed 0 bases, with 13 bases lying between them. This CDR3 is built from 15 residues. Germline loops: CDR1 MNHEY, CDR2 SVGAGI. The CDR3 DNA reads TGTGCCAGCACCTCCGGGACCTATAGCAATCAGCCCCAGCATTTT. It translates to CASTSGTYSNQPQHF.

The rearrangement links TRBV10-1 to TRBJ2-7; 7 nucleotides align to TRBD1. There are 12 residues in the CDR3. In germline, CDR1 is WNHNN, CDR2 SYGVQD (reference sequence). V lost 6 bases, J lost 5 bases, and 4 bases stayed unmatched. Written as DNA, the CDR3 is TGCGCCAGCAGGACGGACAGGAACGAGCAGTACTTC. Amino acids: CASRTDRNEQYF.

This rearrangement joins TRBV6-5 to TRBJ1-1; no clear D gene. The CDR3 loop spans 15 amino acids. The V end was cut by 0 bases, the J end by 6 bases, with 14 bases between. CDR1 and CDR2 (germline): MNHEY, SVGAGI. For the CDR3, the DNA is TGTGCCAGCAGTTACTCGAAGGGAGGAAGCGCTGAAGCTTTCTTT. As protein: CASSYSKGGSAEAFF.

The CDR3 here is CAISLGAGGNAEAFF. In DNA form, the CDR3 reads TGTGCCATCAGTCTTGGGGCAGGGGGCAACGCTGAAGCTTTCTTT. The chain combines TRBV10-3 with TRBJ1-1; 8 positions match TRBD1. With 5 bases clipped from V and 6 bases from J, the junction kept 11 bases outside the gene matches. The germline gives CDR1 ENHRY, CDR2 SYGVKD. This CDR3 contains 15 residues.

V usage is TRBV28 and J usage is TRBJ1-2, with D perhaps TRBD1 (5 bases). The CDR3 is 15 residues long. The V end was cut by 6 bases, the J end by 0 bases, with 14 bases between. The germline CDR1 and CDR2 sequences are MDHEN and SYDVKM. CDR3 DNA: TGTGCCAGCAGAGAAAGACAGAAAGCTAACTATGGCTACACCTTC. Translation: CASRERQKANYGYTF.

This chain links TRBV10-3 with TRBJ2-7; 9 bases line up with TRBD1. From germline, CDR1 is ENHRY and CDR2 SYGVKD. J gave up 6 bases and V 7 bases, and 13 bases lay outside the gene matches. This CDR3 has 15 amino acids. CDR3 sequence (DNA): TGTGCCATCAATTCGCCGGGACAGGGTCTTCTCGAGCAGTACTTC. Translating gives CAINSPGQGLLEQYF.

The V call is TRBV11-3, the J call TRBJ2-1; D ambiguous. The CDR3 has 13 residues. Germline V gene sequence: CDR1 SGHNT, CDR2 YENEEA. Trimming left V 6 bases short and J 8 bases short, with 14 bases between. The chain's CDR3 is CASSYRLRDEQFF. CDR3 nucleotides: TGTGCCAGCAGTTATCGGTTGCGCGATGAGCAGTTCTTC.

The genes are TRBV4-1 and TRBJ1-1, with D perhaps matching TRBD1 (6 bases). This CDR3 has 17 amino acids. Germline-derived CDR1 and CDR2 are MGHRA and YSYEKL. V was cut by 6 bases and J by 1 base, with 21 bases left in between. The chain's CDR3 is CASRELLRGAENTEAFF. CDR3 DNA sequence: TGCGCCAGCAGAGAACTGTTACGGGGGGCAGAGAACACTGAAGCTTTCTTT.

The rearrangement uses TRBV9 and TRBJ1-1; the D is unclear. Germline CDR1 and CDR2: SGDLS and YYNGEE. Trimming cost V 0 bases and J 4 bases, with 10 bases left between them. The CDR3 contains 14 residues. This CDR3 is CASSVEGLGTEAFF. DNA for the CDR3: TGTGCCAGCAGCGTAGAAGGCCTAGGCACTGAAGCTTTCTTT.

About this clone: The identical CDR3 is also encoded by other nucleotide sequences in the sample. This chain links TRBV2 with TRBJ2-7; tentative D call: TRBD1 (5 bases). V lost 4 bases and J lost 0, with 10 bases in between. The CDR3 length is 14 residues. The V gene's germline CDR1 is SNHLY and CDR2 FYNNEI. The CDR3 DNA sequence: TGTGCCAGCAGTGCCGACAGAACCTCCTACGAGCAGTACTTC. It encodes CASSADRTSYEQYF.

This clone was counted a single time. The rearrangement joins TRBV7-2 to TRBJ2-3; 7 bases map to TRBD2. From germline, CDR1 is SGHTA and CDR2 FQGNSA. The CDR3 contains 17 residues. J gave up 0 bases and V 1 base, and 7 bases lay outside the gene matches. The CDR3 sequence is CASSLEGGPLSTDTQYF. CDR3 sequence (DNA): TGTGCCAGCAGCTTAGAGGGAGGGCCCCTTAGCACAGATACGCAGTATTTT.

CDR3 sequence reads: CSVGQGVEAFF. The CDR3 DNA reads as TGCAGCGTAGGACAGGGAGTTGAAGCTTTCTTT. The chain recombines TRBV29-1 with TRBJ1-1, with TRBD1 identical over 8 bases. Germline CDR1 and CDR2: SQVTM and ANQGSEA. This CDR3 comprises 11 residues. The V and J ends lost 6 bases and 7 bases, in that order; junction bases with no gene match: 4.

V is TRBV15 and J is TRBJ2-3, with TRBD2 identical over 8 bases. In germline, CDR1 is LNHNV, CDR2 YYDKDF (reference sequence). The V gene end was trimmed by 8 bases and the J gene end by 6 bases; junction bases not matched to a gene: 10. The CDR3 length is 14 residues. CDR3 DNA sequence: TGTGCCACCGCTAGACTAGCGAATGGGGATACGCAGTATTTT. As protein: CATARLANGDTQYF.

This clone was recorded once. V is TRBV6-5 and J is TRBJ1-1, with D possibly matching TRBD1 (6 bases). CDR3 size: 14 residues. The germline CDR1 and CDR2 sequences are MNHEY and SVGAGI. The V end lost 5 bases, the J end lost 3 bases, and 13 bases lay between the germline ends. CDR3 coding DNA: TGTGCCAGCAGTACCCGGGACACATACACTGAAGCTTTCTTT. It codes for CASSTRDTYTEAFF.

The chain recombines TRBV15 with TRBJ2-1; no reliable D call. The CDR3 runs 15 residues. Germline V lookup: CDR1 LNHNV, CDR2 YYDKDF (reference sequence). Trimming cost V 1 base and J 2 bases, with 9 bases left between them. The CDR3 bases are TGTGCCACCAGCAGAGTGTTGGTACCCTACAATGAGCAGTTCTTC. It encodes CATSRVLVPYNEQFF.

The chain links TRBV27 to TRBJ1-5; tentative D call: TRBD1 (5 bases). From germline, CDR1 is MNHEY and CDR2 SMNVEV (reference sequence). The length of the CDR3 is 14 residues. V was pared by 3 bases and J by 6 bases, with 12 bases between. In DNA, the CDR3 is TGTGCCAGCAGTTTTGGGGGGGGAGGTCAGCCCCAGCATTTT. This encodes CASSFGGGGQPQHF.

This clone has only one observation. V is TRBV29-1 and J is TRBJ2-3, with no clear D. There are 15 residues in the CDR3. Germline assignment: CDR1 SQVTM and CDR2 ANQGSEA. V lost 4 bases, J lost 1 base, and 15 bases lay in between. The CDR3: CSVVGSLSRTDTQYF. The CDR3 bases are TGCAGCGTTGTGGGCTCCCTCTCTCGCACAGATACGCAGTATTTT.

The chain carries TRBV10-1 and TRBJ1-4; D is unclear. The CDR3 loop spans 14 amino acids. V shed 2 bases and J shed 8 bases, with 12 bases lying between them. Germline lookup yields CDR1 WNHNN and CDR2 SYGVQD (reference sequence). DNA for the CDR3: TGCGCCAGCAGTGAGGAGGCAGGCTTCGAAAAACTGTTTTTT. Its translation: CASSEEAGFEKLFF.

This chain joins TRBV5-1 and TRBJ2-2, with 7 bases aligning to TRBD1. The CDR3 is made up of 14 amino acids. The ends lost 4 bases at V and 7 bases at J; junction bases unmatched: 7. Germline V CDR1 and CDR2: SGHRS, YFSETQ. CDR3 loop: CASSPRQGIGELFF. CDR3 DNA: TGCGCCAGCAGCCCAAGACAGGGTATCGGGGAGCTGTTTTTT.

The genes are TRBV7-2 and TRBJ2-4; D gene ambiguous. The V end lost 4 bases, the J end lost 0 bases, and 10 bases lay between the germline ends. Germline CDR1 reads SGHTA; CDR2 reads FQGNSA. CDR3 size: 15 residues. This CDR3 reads CASSSERLAKNIQYF. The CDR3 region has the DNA TGTGCCAGCAGCTCGGAGCGTCTAGCCAAAAACATTCAGTACTTC.

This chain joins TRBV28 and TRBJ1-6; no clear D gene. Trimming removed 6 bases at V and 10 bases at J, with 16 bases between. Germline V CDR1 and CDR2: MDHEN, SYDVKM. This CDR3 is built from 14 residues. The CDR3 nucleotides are TGTGCCAGCAGCCTTCAATGGAAGGTATCACCCCTCCACTTT. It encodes CASSLQWKVSPLHF.